This T cell receptor beta chain was recorded in a study of cytomegalovirus exposure and HLA in healthy donors. CDR3 length: 13 residues. From germline, CDR1 is MRHNA and CDR2 SNTAGT. Trimming removed 5 bases from V and 2 bases from J; junction bases left unmatched: 2. Study-level findings and limits: According to an earlier analysis, most TCR beta V segments yielded productive rearrangements about 87% or about 30% of the time.

As regards this clone: The antigen is unknown.

It was with 60 Vbeta and 13 Jbeta primers that the PCR ran. Clones were read by immunoSEQ multiplex PCR, and TCRdb kept only the in-frame ones, dropping some. This table holds some 180,000 clones, 60% to 85% found once. Sequenced: PBMCs. The chain has TRBV6-4 and TRBJ1-2, with 7 bases lining up with TRBD1. The receptor was isolated from a man younger than 35 in good health and CMV-seronegative. The CDR3 loop is CASSLGQNYGYTF. CDR3 DNA sequence: TGTGCCAGCAGTCTGGGACAGAACTATGGCTACACCTTC.